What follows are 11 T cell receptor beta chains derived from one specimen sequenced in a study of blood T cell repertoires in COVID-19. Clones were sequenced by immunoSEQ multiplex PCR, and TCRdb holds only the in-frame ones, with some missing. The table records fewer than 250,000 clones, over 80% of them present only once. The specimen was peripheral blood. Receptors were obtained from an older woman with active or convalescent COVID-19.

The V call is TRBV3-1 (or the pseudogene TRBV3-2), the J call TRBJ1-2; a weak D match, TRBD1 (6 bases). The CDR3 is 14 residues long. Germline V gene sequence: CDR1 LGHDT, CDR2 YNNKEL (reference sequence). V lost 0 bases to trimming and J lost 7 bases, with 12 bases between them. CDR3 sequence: CASSQDRGEGGYTF. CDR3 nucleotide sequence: TGTGCCAGCAGCCAAGACAGGGGAGAGGGTGGCTACACCTTC.

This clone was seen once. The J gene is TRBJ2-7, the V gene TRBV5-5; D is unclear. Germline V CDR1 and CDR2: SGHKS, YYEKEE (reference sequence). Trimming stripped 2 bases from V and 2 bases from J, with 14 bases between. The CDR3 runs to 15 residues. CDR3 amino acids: CASSFTSDTTYEQYF. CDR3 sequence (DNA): TGTGCCAGCAGCTTTACAAGCGATACCACCTACGAGCAGTACTTC.

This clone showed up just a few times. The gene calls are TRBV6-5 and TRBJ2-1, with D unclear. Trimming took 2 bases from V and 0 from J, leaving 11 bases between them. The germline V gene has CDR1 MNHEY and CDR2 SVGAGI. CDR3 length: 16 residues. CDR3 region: CASSYLTRSSYNEQFF. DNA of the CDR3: TGTGCCAGCAGTTACCTGACTCGGAGCTCCTACAATGAGCAGTTCTTC.

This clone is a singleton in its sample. The CDR3 region is CASTSDRATQYF. The CDR3 DNA is TGTGCCAGCACTTCAGACAGGGCTACGCAGTATTTT. This chain joins TRBV5-6 and TRBJ2-3; 7 bases fit TRBD1. The CDR3 runs to 12 residues. Losses at the gene ends were 6 bases for V and 8 bases for J; bases not matched to a gene: 6. Germline-derived CDR1 and CDR2 are SGHDT and YYEEEE.

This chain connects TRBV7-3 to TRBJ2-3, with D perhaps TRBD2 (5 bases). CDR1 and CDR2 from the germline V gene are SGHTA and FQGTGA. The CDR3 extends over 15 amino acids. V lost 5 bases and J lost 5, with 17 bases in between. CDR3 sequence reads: CASSPGDGVEDTQYF. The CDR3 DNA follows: TGTGCCAGCAGCCCGGGCGACGGGGTGGAAGATACGCAGTATTTT.

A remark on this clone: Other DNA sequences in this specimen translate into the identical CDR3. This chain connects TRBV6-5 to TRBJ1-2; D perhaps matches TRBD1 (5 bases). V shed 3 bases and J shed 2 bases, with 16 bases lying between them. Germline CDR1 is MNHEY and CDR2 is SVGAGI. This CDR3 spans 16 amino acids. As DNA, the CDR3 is TGTGCCAGCAGTTATTCGGGACTGACGATAAACTATGGCTACACCTTC. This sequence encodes CASSYSGLTINYGYTF.

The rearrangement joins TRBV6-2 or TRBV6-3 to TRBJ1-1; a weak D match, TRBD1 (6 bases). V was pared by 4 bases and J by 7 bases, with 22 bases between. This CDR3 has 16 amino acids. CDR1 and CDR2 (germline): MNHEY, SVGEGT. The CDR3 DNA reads TGTGCCAGCAGTTGGGGACAACCGGCCGGGGGGATTGAAGCTTTCTTT. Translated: CASSWGQPAGGIEAFF.

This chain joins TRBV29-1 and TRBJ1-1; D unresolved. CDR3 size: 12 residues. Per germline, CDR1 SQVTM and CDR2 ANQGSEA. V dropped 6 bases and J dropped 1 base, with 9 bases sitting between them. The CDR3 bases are TGCAGCGTCCGAGTTGAGAACACTGAAGCTTTCTTT. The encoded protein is CSVRVENTEAFF.

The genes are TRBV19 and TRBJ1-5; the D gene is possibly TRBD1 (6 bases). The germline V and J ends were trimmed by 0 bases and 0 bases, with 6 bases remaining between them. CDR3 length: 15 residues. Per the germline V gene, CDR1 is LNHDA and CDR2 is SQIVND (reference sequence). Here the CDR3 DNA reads TGTGCCAGTAGTATAGAGGGGGCTAGCAATCAGCCCCAGCATTTT. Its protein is CASSIEGASNQPQHF.

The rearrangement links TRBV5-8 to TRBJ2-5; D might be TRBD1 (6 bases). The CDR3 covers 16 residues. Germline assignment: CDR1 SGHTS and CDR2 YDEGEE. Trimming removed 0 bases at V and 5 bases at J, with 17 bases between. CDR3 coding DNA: TGTGCCAGCAGCTTGGTTGGGGGCGCCGGGTCGGAGACCCAGTACTTC. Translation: CASSLVGGAGSETQYF.

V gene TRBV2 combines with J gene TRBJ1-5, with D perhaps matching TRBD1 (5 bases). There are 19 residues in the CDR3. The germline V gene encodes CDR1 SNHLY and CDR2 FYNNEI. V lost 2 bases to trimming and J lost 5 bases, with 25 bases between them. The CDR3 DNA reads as TGTGCCAGCAGTGAAAGACGGGTCGGGCAGGGCCTAACCGATCAGCCCCAGCATTTT. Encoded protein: CASSERRVGQGLTDQPQHF.